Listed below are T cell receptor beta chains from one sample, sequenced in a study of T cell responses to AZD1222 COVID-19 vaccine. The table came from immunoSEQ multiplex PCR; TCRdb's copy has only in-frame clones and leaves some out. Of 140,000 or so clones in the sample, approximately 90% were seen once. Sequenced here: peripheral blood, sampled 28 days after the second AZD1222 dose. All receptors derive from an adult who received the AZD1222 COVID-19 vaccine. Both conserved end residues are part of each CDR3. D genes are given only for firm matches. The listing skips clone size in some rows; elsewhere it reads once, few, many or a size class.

CASSSARRDGHGYTF TGTGCCAGCAGCTCCGCCCGGAGGGATGGTCATGGCTACACCTTC NA TRBJ1-2 TRBV7-2 NA
CASRTSGLFFEQYF TGTGCCAGCAGAACTAGCGGACTTTTTTTTGAGCAGTACTTC TRBD2 TRBJ2-7 TRBV6-5 NA
CASSQVESVNYGYTF TGCGCCAGCAGCCAAGTTGAATCCGTTAACTATGGCTACACCTTC NA TRBJ1-2 TRBV4-1 NA
CASSLVGTGVIGELFF TGTGCCAGCAGCTTAGTAGGGACAGGGGTCATCGGGGAGCTGTTTTTT TRBD1 TRBJ2-2 TRBV11-2 NA
CASSIVGGRIGELFF TGTGCCAGTAGTATAGTGGGGGGGCGCATCGGGGAGCTGTTTTTT NA TRBJ2-2 TRBV19 NA
CASSLGSAGWTNYGYTF TGTGCCAGCAGCTTGGGTTCTGCAGGGTGGACTAACTATGGCTACACCTTC NA TRBJ1-2 TRBV13 NA
CATSDLGRAPYNQPQHF TGTGCCACCAGTGATTTGGGTAGGGCGCCGTACAATCAGCCCCAGCATTTT NA TRBJ1-5 TRBV24-1 few
CASSLTGQGGNSPLHF TGCGCCAGCAGCTTGACCGGACAGGGGGGAAATTCACCCCTCCACTTT TRBD1 TRBJ1-6 TRBV5-1 once
CAISSGRINEQFF TGTGCCATCAGTAGCGGGAGGATTAATGAGCAGTTCTTC TRBD2 TRBJ2-1 TRBV10-3 few
CASSVVGSGRTNNEQFF TGTGCCAGCAGCGTAGTGGGTAGCGGGAGGACCAACAATGAGCAGTTCTTC TRBD2 TRBJ2-1 TRBV9 once
CASSFITGGTEAFF TGTGCCAGCAGCTTTATAACGGGGGGCACTGAAGCTTTCTTT NA TRBJ1-1 TRBV27 NA
CASSGQWGIYEQYF TGCGCCAGCAGCGGACAGTGGGGAATCTACGAGCAGTACTTC NA TRBJ2-7 TRBV5-1 NA
CASTPGKNTEAFF TGTGCCAGCACCCCAGGGAAGAACACTGAAGCTTTCTTT NA TRBJ1-1 TRBV5-6 once
CASSLVWEDTIYF TGTGCCAGCAGCTTAGTCTGGGAAGACACCATATATTTT NA TRBJ1-3 TRBV11-2 NA
CSARLAGGTDTQYF TGCAGCGCCAGACTAGCGGGAGGGACAGATACGCAGTATTTT TRBD2 TRBJ2-3 TRBV29-1 once
CASSFAGLGGYTF TGTGCCAGCAGCTTTGCGGGGTTAGGTGGCTACACCTTC NA TRBJ1-2 TRBV7-9 NA
CASSLGGRGQPQHF TGTGCCAGCAGCTTAGGGGGGCGCGGTCAGCCCCAGCATTTT NA TRBJ1-5 TRBV7-9 once
CASSPVRVGNYGYTF TGTGCCAGCTCACCAGTAAGAGTCGGAAACTATGGCTACACCTTC NA TRBJ1-2 TRBV18 NA
CASSEGSVQGHGYTF TGTGCCAGCAGCGAAGGTTCGGTGCAGGGCCATGGCTACACCTTC NA TRBJ1-2 TRBV9 NA
CASSNPDRNEQFF TGTGCCAGCAGTAACCCGGACAGGAATGAGCAGTTCTTC TRBD1 TRBJ2-1 TRBV6-2/TRBV6-3 NA
CASSIETGVNYGYTF TGTGCCAGTAGTATAGAAACAGGTGTCAACTATGGCTACACCTTC NA TRBJ1-2 TRBV19 NA
CASSQDLGFVRAYEQYF TGTGCCAGCAGCCAAGATCTGGGTTTTGTTCGGGCCTACGAGCAGTACTTC NA TRBJ2-7 TRBV3-1/TRBV3-2 NA